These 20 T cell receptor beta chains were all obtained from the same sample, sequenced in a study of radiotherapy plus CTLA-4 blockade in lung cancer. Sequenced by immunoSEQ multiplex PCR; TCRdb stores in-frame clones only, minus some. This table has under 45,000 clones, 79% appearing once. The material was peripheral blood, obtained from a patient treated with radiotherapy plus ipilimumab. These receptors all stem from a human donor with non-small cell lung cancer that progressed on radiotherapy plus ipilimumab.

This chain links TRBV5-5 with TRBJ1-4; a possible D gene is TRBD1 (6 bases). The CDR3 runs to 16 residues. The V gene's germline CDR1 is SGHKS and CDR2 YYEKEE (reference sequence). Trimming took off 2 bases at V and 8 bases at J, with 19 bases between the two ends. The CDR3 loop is CASSFGPETGNEKLFF. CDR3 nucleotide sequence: TGTGCCAGCAGCTTTGGCCCGGAAACAGGGAACGAAAAACTGTTTTTT.

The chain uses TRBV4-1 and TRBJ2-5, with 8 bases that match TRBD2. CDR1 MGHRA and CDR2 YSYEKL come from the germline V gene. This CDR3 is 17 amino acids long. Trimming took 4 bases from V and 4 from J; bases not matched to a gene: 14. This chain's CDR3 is CASSPGGPRGVGETQYF. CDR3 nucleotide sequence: TGCGCCAGCAGCCCCGGAGGTCCGCGGGGGGTGGGAGAGACCCAGTACTTC.

The CDR3 nucleotides are TGTGCCAGCTCGGCCGGGGTTAATTCACCCCTCCACTTT. Translated, it gives CASSAGVNSPLHF. The V call is TRBV11-3, the J call TRBJ1-6; D gene ambiguous. Germline-derived CDR1 and CDR2 are SGHNT and YENEEA. CDR3 length equals 13 residues. V was shortened by 8 bases and J by 6 bases, with 11 bases between the two germline ends.

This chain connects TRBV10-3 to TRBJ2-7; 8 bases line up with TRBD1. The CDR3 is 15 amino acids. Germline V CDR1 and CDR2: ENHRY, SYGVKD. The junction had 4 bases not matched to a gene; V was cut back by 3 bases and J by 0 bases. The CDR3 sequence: CAISEPGTGSYEQYF. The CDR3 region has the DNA TGTGCCATCAGTGAACCCGGGACAGGCTCCTACGAGCAGTACTTC.

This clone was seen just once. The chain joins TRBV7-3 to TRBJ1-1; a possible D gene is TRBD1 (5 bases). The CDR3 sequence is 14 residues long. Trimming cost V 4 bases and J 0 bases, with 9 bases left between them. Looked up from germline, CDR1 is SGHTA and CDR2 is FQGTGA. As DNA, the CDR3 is TGTGCCAGCAGCTCCCAGGGTGTGAACACTGAAGCTTTCTTT. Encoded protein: CASSSQGVNTEAFF.

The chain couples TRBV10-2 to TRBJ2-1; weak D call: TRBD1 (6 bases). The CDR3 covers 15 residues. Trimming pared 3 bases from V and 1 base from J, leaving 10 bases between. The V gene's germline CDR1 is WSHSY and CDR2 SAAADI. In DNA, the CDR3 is TGCGCCAGCAGTGATAGACAGGTGTCCTACAATGAGCAGTTCTTC. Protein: CASSDRQVSYNEQFF.

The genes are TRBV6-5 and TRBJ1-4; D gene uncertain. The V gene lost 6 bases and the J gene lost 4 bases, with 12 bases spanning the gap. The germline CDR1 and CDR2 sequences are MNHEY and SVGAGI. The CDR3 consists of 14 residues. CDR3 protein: CASRGRTGNEKLFF. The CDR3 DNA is TGTGCCAGCAGAGGGAGGACGGGTAATGAAAAACTGTTTTTT.

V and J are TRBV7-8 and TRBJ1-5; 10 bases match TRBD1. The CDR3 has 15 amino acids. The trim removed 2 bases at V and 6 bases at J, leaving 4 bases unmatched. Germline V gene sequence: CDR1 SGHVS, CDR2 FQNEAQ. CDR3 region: CASSLQTGGRQPQHF. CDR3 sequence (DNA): TGTGCCAGCAGCTTACAGACAGGGGGCCGTCAGCCCCAGCATTTT.

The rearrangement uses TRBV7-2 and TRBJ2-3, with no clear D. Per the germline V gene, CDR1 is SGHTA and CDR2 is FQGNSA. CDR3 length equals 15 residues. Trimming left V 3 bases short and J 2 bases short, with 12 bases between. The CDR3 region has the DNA TGTGCCAGCAGCTTCACAGTTACCCCCACAGATACGCAGTATTTT. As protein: CASSFTVTPTDTQYF.

The CDR3 region is CAIRKLAGGTNEQFF. The DNA of the CDR3 is TGTGCCATCAGAAAACTAGCGGGGGGTACCAATGAGCAGTTCTTC. This chain joins TRBV10-3 and TRBJ2-1; 12 nucleotides line up with TRBD2. Germline V gives CDR1 ENHRY, CDR2 SYGVKD. The junction had 6 bases not matched to a gene; V was cut back by 6 bases and J by 6 bases. The CDR3 consists of 15 residues.

CDR3 amino acids: CASSTGTSGYEQYF. CDR3 DNA: TGCGCCAGCAGCACCGGGACTAGCGGCTACGAGCAGTACTTC. The chain employs TRBV5-1 and TRBJ2-7; the match to TRBD2 covers 11 bases. The ends lost 4 bases at V and 3 bases at J; junction bases unmatched: 3. Germline-derived CDR1 and CDR2 are SGHRS and YFSETQ. The CDR3 runs to 14 residues.

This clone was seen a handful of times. CDR3 nucleotides: TGTGCCGGAAGACAGGGAAGTGATTCACCCCTCCACTTT. Translating gives CAGRQGSDSPLHF. The V call is TRBV18, the J call TRBJ1-6; TRBD1 matches 7 bases. CDR3 length equals 13 residues. The V segment lost 11 bases and the J segment 8 bases; nucleotides outside the gene matches: 9. In germline, CDR1 is KGHSH, CDR2 LQKENI.

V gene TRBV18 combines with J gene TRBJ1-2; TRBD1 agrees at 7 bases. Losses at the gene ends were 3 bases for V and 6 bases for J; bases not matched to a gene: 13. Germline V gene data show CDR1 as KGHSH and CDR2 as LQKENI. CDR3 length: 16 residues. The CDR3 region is CASSPLTGSRGHGYTF. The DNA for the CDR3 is TGTGCCAGCTCACCCCTGACAGGGTCTCGGGGCCATGGCTACACCTTC.

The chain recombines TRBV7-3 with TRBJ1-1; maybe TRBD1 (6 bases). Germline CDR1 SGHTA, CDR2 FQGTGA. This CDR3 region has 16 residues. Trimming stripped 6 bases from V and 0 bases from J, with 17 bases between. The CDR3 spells CASRRLRGSLNTEAFF. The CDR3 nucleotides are TGTGCCAGCAGACGACTCAGGGGTTCCCTGAACACTGAAGCTTTCTTT.

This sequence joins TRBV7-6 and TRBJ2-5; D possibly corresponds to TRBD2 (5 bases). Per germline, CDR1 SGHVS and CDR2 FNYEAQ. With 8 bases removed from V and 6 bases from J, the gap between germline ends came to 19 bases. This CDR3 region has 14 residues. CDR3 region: CASGLAGSQQTQYF. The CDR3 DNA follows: TGTGCCAGCGGCCTCGCGGGCTCCCAGCAGACCCAGTACTTC.

The CDR3 DNA reads TGTGCCAGCTCACTCTACTCCGGGACAAACTCCTACGAGCAGTACTTC. This encodes CASSLYSGTNSYEQYF. The gene calls are TRBV18 and TRBJ2-7, with a tentative D call TRBD1 (6 bases). Between the trimmed V and J ends, which lost 4 bases and 0 bases, there was a span of 16 bases. The CDR3 extends over 16 amino acids. The germline CDR1 and CDR2 sequences are KGHSH and LQKENI.

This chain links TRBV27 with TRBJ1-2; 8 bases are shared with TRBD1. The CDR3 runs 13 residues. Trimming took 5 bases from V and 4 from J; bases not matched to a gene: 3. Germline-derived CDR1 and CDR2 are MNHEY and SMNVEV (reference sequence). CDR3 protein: CASSPDRGYGYTF. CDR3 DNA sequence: TGTGCCAGCAGTCCAGACAGGGGCTATGGCTACACCTTC.

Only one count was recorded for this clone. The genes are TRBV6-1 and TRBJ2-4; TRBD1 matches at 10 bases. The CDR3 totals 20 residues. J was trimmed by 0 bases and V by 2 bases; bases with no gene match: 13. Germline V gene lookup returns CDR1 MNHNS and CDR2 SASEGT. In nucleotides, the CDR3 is TGTGCCAGCAGTGAACCCCGGGACAGGGGTCCGGGGCTAGCCAAAAACATTCAGTACTTC. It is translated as CASSEPRDRGPGLAKNIQYF.

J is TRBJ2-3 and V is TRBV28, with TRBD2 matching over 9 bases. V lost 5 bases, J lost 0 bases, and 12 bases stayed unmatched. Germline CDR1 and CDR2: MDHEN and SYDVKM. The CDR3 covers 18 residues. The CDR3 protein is CASSTPPLAGTSTDTQYF. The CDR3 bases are TGTGCCAGCAGTACTCCCCCACTAGCGGGTACTAGCACAGATACGCAGTATTTT.

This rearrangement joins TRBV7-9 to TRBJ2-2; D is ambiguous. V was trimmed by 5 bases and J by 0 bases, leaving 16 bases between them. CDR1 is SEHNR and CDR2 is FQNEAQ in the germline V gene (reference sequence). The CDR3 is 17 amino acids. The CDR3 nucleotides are TGTGCCAGCAGCACCCCCGTGGCCGAACCGAACACCGGGGAGCTGTTTTTT. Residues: CASSTPVAEPNTGELFF.